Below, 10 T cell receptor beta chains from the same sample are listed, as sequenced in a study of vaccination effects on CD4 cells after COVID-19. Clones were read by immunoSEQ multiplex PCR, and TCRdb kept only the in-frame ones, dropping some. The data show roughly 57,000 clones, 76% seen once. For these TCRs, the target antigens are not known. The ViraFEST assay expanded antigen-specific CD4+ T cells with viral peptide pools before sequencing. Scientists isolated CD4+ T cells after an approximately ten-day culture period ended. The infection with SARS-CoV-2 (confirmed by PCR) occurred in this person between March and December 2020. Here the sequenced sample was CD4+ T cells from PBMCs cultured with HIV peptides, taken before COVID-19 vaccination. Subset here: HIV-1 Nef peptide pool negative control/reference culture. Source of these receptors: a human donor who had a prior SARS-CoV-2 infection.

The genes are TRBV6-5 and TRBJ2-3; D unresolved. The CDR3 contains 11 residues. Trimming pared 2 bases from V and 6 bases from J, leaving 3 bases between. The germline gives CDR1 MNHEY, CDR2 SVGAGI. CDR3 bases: TGTGCCAGCAGTTACGGGGATACGCAGTATTTT. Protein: CASSYGDTQYF.

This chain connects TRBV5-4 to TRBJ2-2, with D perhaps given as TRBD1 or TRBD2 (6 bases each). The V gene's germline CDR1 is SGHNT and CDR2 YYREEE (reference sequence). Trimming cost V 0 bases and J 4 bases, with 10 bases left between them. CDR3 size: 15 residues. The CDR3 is CASSLAGALTGELFF. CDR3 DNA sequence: TGTGCCAGCAGCTTGGCGGGGGCCCTCACCGGGGAGCTGTTTTTT.

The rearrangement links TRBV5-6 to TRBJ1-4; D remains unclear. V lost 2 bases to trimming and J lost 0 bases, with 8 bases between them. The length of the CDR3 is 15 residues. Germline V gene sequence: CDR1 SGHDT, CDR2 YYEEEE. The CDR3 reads CASSFLPSTNEKLFF. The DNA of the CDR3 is TGTGCCAGCAGCTTCCTCCCTTCAACTAATGAAAAACTGTTTTTT. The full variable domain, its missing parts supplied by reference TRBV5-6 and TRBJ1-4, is DAGVTQSPTHLIKTRGQQVTLRCSPKSGHDTVSWYQQALGQGPQFIFQYYEEEERQRGNFPDRFSGHQFPNYSSELNVNALLLGDSALYLCASSFLPSTNEKLFFGSGTQLSVL.

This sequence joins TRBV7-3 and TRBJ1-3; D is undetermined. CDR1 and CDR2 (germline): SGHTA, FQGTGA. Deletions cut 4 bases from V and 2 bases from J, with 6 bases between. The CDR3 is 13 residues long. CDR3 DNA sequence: TGTGCCAGCAGCTCCTATGCTGGAAACACCATATATTTT. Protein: CASSSYAGNTIYF.

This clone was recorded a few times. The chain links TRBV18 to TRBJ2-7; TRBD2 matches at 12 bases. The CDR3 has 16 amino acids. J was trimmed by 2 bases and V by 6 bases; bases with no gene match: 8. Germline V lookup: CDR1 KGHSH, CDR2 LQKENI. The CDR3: CASSPWGLAGAYEQYF. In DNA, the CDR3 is TGTGCCAGCTCCCCCTGGGGACTAGCGGGTGCCTACGAGCAGTACTTC.

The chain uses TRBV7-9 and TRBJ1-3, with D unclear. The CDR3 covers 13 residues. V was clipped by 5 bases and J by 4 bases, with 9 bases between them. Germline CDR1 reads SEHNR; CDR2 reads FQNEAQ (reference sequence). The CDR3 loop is CASSQAEGNTIYF. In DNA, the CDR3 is TGTGCCAGCAGCCAAGCTGAGGGAAACACCATATATTTT.

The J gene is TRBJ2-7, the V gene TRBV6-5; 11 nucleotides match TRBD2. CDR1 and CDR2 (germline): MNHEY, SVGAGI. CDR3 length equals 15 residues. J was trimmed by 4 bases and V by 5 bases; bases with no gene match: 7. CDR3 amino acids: CASSTLSGGAYEQYF. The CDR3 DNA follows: TGTGCCAGCAGTACCCTTAGCGGGGGGGCTTACGAGCAGTACTTC.

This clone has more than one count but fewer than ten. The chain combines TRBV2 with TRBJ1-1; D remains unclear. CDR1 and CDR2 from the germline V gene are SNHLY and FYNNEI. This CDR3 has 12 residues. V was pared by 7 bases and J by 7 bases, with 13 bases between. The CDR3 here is CASNPLSLEAFF. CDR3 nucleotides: TGTGCCAGCAACCCTCTGAGTCTTGAAGCTTTCTTT.

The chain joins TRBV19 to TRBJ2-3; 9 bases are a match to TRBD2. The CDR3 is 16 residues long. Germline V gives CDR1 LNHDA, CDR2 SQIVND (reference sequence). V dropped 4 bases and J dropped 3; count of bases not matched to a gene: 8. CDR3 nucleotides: TGTGCCAGTAGTACCTTTAGCGGGAGAAGTACAGATACGCAGTATTTT. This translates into CASSTFSGRSTDTQYF.

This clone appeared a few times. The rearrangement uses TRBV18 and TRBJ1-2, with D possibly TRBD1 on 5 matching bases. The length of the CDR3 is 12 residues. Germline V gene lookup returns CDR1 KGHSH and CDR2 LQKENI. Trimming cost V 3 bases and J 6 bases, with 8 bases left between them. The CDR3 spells CASSPSGDGYTF. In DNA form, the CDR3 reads TGTGCCAGCTCACCTTCGGGGGATGGCTACACCTTC.